What follows describes a single T cell receptor (beta chain). The data belong to a study of blood T cell repertoires in COVID-19. CDR3 size: 16 residues. V was pared by 2 bases and J by 8 bases, with 17 bases between. Germline V gene lookup returns CDR1 SGHNT and CDR2 YYREEE (reference sequence). In the original processing: Quantification of nucleated cells was approximated via reference gene primer amplification. The method was immunoSEQ multiplex PCR; TCRdb's version includes in-frame clones alone and lacks a portion of them. V and J calls plus clone size are reproduced from that table; the DNA served to infer D and trimming. The table has 250,000 to 350,000 clones, 65% to 85% seen once.

The sample taken for sequencing was peripheral blood. This TCR was sampled from a person between 65 and 79 years old with COVID-19, enrolled during active disease. This sequence joins TRBV5-4 and TRBJ1-6, with TRBD1 as a possible D gene (6 bases). The CDR3 sequence: CASSLKVGAGDSPLHF. The CDR3 nucleotides are TGTGCCAGCAGCTTAAAAGTGGGGGCGGGAGATTCACCCCTCCACTTT.